This T cell receptor (beta chain) was recorded in a study of cytomegalovirus exposure and HLA in healthy donors. Regarding the study as a whole: Three chains tied to CMV proved CMV antigen-specific in vitro.

The V and J ends lost 0 bases and 8 bases, in that order; junction bases with no gene match: 4. The CDR3 consists of 15 residues. The V gene's germline CDR1 is LNHNV and CDR2 YYDKDF (reference sequence). Repertoires were generated with immunoSEQ multiplex PCR, while TCRdb's copy carries only in-frame clones and drops some. Altogether tens of thousands of clones are present, roughly 93% being singletons, with the ten largest covering around 3.5%. Comment on this clone: Its cognate antigen is unknown.

This TCR came from a woman between 25 and 40 years old in good health and CMV-seronegative. The sample consisted of PBMCs. This sequence joins TRBV15 and TRBJ2-1, with 10 bases lining up with TRBD2. The CDR3, as DNA: TGTGCCACCAGCAGAGACCTAGCGGGAGTCTATGAGCAGTTCTTC. This translates into CATSRDLAGVYEQFF.